Shown below are 21 T cell receptor beta chains from a single sample sequenced in a study of OX40 agonist ivuxolimab in advanced cancers. Here immunoSEQ multiplex PCR was the method, and the copy in TCRdb shows in-frame clones only, minus some. Here the sample spans roughly 66,000 clones, roughly four fifths being singletons. Sequences were derived from CD4+ or CD8+ T cells sorted from blood, sampled in a trial of the OX40 agonist ivuxolimab. Receptor source: an adult with an advanced solid tumor such as melanoma, head and neck, liver or kidney cancer.

Concerning this clone itself: The DNA is left out, because the CDR3 cannot be placed on it with certainty; the CDR3 is given as TCRdb lists it. The chain recombines TRBV9 with TRBJ1-3. Germline CDR1 SGDLS, CDR2 YYNGEE. The CDR3 is 19 residues long, ends included. CDR3 residues: CASSLWEGLSGLSGNTIYF.

The V and J genes are TRBV10-3 and TRBJ1-5; D gene ambiguous. Looked up from germline, CDR1 is ENHRY and CDR2 is SYGVKD. Trimming left V 0 bases short and J 7 bases short, with 10 bases between. The CDR3 totals 14 residues. CDR3 sequence reads: CAISESGSDQPQHF. DNA for the CDR3: TGTGCCATCAGTGAGTCGGGTTCGGACCAGCCCCAGCATTTT.

CDR3 nucleotides: TGCAGCGCGGGTAGCGGGAGGGCAGATACGCAGTATTTT. It yields the protein CSAGSGRADTQYF. The chain recombines TRBV29-1 with TRBJ2-3; 11 positions match TRBD2. The germline gives CDR1 SQVTM, CDR2 ANQGSEA. CDR3 size: 13 residues. V lost 7 bases, J lost 4 bases, and 4 bases stayed unmatched.

V and J are TRBV14 and TRBJ2-3, with 9 nucleotides matching TRBD1. V was clipped by 2 bases and J by 5 bases; unmatched bases: 8. The length of the CDR3 is 16 residues. Germline V gene data show CDR1 as SGHDN and CDR2 as FVKESK. Here the CDR3 reads CASSQTRDRALDTQYF. The CDR3 bases are TGTGCCAGCAGCCAAACCCGGGACAGGGCCCTAGATACGCAGTATTTT. Together with reference TRBV14 and TRBJ2-3, the CDR3 gives the full variable domain: EAGVTQFPSHSVIEKGQTVTLRCDPISGHDNLYWYRRVMGKEIKFLLHFVKESKQDESGMPNNRFLAERTGGTYSTLKVQPAELEDSGVYFCASSQTRDRALDTQYFGPGTRLTVL.

The chain recombines TRBV19 with TRBJ1-5; weak D call: TRBD1 (6 bases). The CDR3 has 20 residues. With 5 bases removed from V and 0 bases from J, the gap between germline ends came to 26 bases. CDR1 LNHDA and CDR2 SQIVND come from the germline V gene (reference sequence). The DNA for the CDR3 is TGTGCCAGTAGTTCAACGAGCCGGGGGCGTGGAGGATATAGCAATCAGCCCCAGCATTTT. Translation: CASSSTSRGRGGYSNQPQHF.

The chain couples TRBV5-4 to TRBJ2-1; 9 bases match TRBD1. The germline gives CDR1 SGHNT, CDR2 YYREEE (reference sequence). This CDR3 has 13 residues. Trimming cost V 0 bases and J 13 bases; bases outside gene matches: 5. The CDR3 sequence is CASSLVGTGSQFF. Here the CDR3 DNA reads TGTGCCAGCAGCTTGGTAGGGACAGGGTCACAGTTCTTC.

This chain uses TRBV18 with TRBJ2-7; 11 bases fit TRBD2. CDR3 size: 13 residues. V shed 3 bases and J 6 bases; nucleotides not matched to a gene: 1. Germline V gene lookup returns CDR1 KGHSH and CDR2 LQKENI. CDR3 sequence reads: CASSPSGRGEQYF. In DNA form, the CDR3 reads TGTGCCAGCTCACCTAGCGGGAGGGGCGAGCAGTACTTC.

The V call is TRBV5-6, the J call TRBJ2-7; 8 bases are shared with TRBD2. Germline V CDR1 and CDR2: SGHDT, YYEEEE. Trimming took 0 bases from V and 0 from J; bases not matched to a gene: 2. The CDR3 consists of 15 residues. CDR3 nucleotides: TGTGCCAGCAGCTTGGGACTAGCGACCTCCTACGAGCAGTACTTC. It translates to CASSLGLATSYEQYF.

This chain connects TRBV6-6 to TRBJ2-1, with 8 bases matching TRBD2. V lost 6 bases to trimming and J lost 9 bases; unmatched junction nucleotides: 7. Germline V gives CDR1 MNHNY, CDR2 SVGAGI (reference sequence). CDR3 length equals 13 residues. As DNA, the CDR3 is TGTGCCAGCAGGGGAATTCGGGGGGGTGAGCAGTTCTTC. It codes for CASRGIRGGEQFF.

The chain couples TRBV2 to TRBJ2-5, with D tentatively TRBD1 or TRBD2 (5 bases each). Trimming left V 7 bases short and J 3 bases short, with 9 bases between. The CDR3 is made up of 12 amino acids. Germline values: CDR1 SNHLY, CDR2 FYNNEI. CDR3 region: CASTWGKETQYF. The CDR3 bases are TGTGCCAGCACTTGGGGGAAAGAGACCCAGTACTTC.

The rearrangement joins TRBV27 to TRBJ2-2, with 7 bases lining up with TRBD2. The germline V gene encodes CDR1 MNHEY and CDR2 SMNVEV (reference sequence). CDR3 length equals 17 residues. The J segment lost 3 bases and the V segment lost 8 bases, leaving 15 bases of the junction unmatched. As DNA, the CDR3 is TGTGCCAGCCGCGCATTACAGACTAGCCCCCACACCGGGGAGCTGTTTTTT. Its protein product is CASRALQTSPHTGELFF.

The CDR3: CASSRYRGSGHNEQFF. CDR3 bases: TGCGCCAGCAGCCGTTACAGGGGTTCAGGCCACAATGAGCAGTTCTTC. This chain joins TRBV5-1 and TRBJ2-1, with 7 nucleotides matching TRBD1. Germline loops: CDR1 SGHRS, CDR2 YFSETQ. The V gene end was trimmed by 4 bases and the J gene end by 5 bases; junction bases not matched to a gene: 12. CDR3 length: 16 residues.

V usage is TRBV2 and J usage is TRBJ2-7, with D unresolved. The germline V and J ends were trimmed by 8 bases and 2 bases, with 4 bases remaining between them. The length of the CDR3 is 10 residues. Germline values: CDR1 SNHLY, CDR2 FYNNEI. The CDR3 loop is CASWTYEQYF. The CDR3 coding sequence is TGTGCCAGCTGGACCTACGAGCAGTACTTC.

The sample holds a few counts of this clone. The V and J genes are TRBV9 and TRBJ1-2; the D is unclear. This CDR3 is 16 amino acids long. Trimming left V 0 bases short and J 1 base short, with 13 bases between. Germline V gene sequence: CDR1 SGDLS, CDR2 YYNGEE. CDR3 coding DNA: TGTGCCAGCAGCGTAGCTTGGGCGGGAATTAACTATGGCTACACCTTC. Translation gives CASSVAWAGINYGYTF.

The V gene is TRBV2, the J gene TRBJ2-6, with 9 bases matching TRBD1. This CDR3 spans 18 amino acids. Germline loops: CDR1 SNHLY, CDR2 FYNNEI. Trimming took 6 bases from V and 1 from J; bases not matched to a gene: 10. The CDR3 loop reads CASSLQGASRSGANVLTF. The DNA of the CDR3 is TGTGCCAGCAGCCTACAGGGGGCCTCGAGGTCTGGGGCCAACGTCCTGACTTTC.

This clone appeared a single time. This chain links TRBV29-1 with TRBJ2-2; D gene unclear. Germline lookup yields CDR1 SQVTM and CDR2 ANQGSEA. The CDR3 is 16 amino acids. Trimming took 5 bases from V and 0 from J, leaving 16 bases between them. The CDR3 here is CSVQKPTVPNTGELFF. The CDR3 bases are TGCAGCGTTCAAAAGCCCACAGTCCCGAACACCGGGGAGCTGTTTTTT.

Only a few counts were recorded for this clone. This sequence joins TRBV5-4 and TRBJ2-5; 14 positions match TRBD2. With V trimmed by 3 bases and J by 1 base, 14 bases remained unmatched. The CDR3 is made up of 20 amino acids. Germline V gene lookup returns CDR1 SGHNT and CDR2 YYREEE (reference sequence). CDR3 in DNA: TGTGCCAGCAGCTCGGAAACGACTAGCGGGAGGGAGGGGGCCCAAGAGACCCAGTACTTC. Protein sequence: CASSSETTSGREGAQETQYF.

This chain links TRBV27 with TRBJ2-2, with a possible D match to TRBD1 (6 bases). V was cut by 5 bases and J by 4 bases, with 17 bases left in between. Germline-derived CDR1 and CDR2 are MNHEY and SMNVEV (reference sequence). The CDR3 spans 16 residues. In nucleotides, the CDR3 is TGTGCCAGCAGTATTTCGGGACAACGTTTCACCGGGGAGCTGTTTTTT. Its translation: CASSISGQRFTGELFF.

This clone was observed a single time. CDR3 in DNA: TGTGCCAGTCGCCGCCAGGGACTTAACACCGGGGAGCTGTTTTTT. Its protein is CASRRQGLNTGELFF. The rearrangement joins TRBV27 to TRBJ2-2, with D tentatively TRBD2 (6 bases). V dropped 9 bases and J dropped 2 bases, with 16 bases sitting between them. CDR3 length: 15 amino acids. Germline V lookup: CDR1 MNHEY, CDR2 SMNVEV (reference sequence).

This clone turned up a few times. This rearrangement joins TRBV2 to TRBJ1-1; no clear D. V was trimmed by 3 bases and J by 9 bases, leaving 14 bases between them. The CDR3 is 13 residues long. CDR1 SNHLY and CDR2 FYNNEI come from the germline V gene. CDR3 protein: CASSDWVRTQAFF. CDR3 bases: TGTGCCAGCAGTGATTGGGTGCGGACCCAAGCTTTCTTT.

The chain employs TRBV27 and TRBJ1-1; the match to TRBD1 covers 11 bases. Germline CDR1 MNHEY, CDR2 SMNVEV (reference sequence). This CDR3 region has 18 residues. The trim removed 6 bases at V and 6 bases at J, leaving 18 bases unmatched. Here the CDR3 DNA reads TGTGCCAGCAGCGCTTTCCGTCCCGGGACAGGGGGTAGGGCTGAAGCTTTCTTT. Residues: CASSAFRPGTGGRAEAFF.